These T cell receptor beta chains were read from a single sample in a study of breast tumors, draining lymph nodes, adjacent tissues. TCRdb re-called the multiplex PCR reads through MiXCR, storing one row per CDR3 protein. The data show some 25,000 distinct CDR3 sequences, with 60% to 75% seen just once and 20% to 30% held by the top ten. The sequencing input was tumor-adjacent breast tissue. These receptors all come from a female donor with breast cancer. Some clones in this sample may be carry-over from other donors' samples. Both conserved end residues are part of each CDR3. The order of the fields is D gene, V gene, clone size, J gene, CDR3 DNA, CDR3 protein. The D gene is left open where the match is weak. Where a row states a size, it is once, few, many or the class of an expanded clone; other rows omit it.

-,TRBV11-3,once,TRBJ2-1,TGTGCCAGCAGGTCGCCGGGAGAAGGGCGCAATGAGCAGTTCTTC,CASRSPGEGRNEQFF
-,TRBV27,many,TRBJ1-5,TGTGCCAGCAGTTTAGGGGGGGCTCAGAATCAGCCCCAGCATTTT,CASSLGGAQNQPQHF
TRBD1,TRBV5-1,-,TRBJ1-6,TGCGCCAGCAGCTCCGGACAGGCTAATTCACCCCTCCACTTT,CASSSGQANSPLHF
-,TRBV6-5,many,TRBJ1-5,TGTGCCAGCAGTACGGCTTATAGCAATCAGCCCCAGCATTTT,CASSTAYSNQPQHF
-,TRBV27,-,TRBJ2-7,TGTGCCAGCAGTTTGGGGAAGGGGCAAGTGGGCCTCTACGGGCAGTACTTC,CASSLGKGQVGLYGQYF
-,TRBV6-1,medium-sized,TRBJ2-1,TGTGCCAGCCACCTAAAAAATACAGGATACAATGAGCAGTTCTTC,CASHLKNTGYNEQFF
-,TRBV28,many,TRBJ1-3,TGTGCCAGCAGTACACAGGGATCTGGAAACACCATATATTTT,CASSTQGSGNTIYF
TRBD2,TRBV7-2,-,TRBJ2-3,TGTGCCAGCAGCTTCCGCGGGACTAGCGACACAGATACGCAGTATTTT,CASSFRGTSDTDTQYF
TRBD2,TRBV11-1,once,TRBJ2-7,TGTGCCAGCAGCTTCAGCGGGGGCTACGAGCAGTACTTC,CASSFSGGYEQYF
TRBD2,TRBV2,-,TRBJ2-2,TGTGCCAGCAGTGGGACTAGCGGGAGAAGCGGCGGGGAGCTGTTTTTT,CASSGTSGRSGGELFF
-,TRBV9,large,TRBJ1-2,TGTGCCAGCAGCGTAGGGCAGAGACTAGGCTACACCTTC,CASSVGQRLGYTF
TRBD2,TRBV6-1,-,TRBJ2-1,TGTGCCAGCAGTGACTTTAGCGGGAGATCCTACAATGAGCAGTTCTTC,CASSDFSGRSYNEQFF
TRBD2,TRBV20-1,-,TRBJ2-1,TGCAGTGCTAGACGGGAACTAGCGGGAGTCAATGAACAGTTCTTC,CSARRELAGVNEQFF
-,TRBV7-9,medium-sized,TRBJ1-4,TGTGCCAGCAGTCAACGAGGAGGGGGGGCTGAAAAACTGTTTTTT,CASSQRGGGAEKLFF
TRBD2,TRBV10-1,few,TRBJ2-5,TGCGCCAGCAGTCGAGCGGGAGGGGATGAGACCCAGTACTTC,CASSRAGGDETQYF
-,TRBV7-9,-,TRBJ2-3,TGTGCCAGCAGCTACTTGAGCGTCAGCACAGATACGCAGTATTTT,CASSYLSVSTDTQYF
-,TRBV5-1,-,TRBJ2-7,TGCGCCAGCAGCTTGTCTGTTGGGGGCGGCTACGAGCAGTACTTC,CASSLSVGGGYEQYF
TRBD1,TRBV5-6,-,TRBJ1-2,TGTGCCGGCAGCCGGAGACAGGGGGGTGCCTATGGCTACACCTTC,CAGSRRQGGAYGYTF
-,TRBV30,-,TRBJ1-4,TGTGCCTGGAGTGCCGTGGGGAGGGGTTTGGGAGGAGATGAAAAACTGTTTTTT,CAWSAVGRGLGGDEKLFF
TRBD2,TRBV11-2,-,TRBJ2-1,TGTGCCAGCAGCTTAATACTAGCGGGCCGTAAGAGCTCCTACAATGAGCAGTTCTTC,CASSLILAGRKSSYNEQFF
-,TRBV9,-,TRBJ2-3,TGTGCCAGCGGGGACTCTTTCACAGATACGCAGTATTTT,CASGDSFTDTQYF
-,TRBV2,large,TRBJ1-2,TGTGCCAGCAGTGATTTCCCAGCGGATACTAACTATGGCTACACCTTC,CASSDFPADTNYGYTF
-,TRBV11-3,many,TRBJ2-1,TGTGCCAGCAGCTTAGGGGGGGAGCAGTTCTTC,CASSLGGEQFF
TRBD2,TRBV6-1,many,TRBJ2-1,TGTGCCAGCAGTGACCCTTACGGGGGGGCAACTTACAATGAGCAGTTCTTC,CASSDPYGGATYNEQFF
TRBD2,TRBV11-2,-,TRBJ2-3,TGTGCCAGCAGCCCCCGGACTAGCGTGCGTACGCAGTATTTT,CASSPRTSVRTQYF
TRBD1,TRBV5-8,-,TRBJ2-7,TGTGCCTCTGACAGGGGGTCCTACGAGCAGTACTTC,CASDRGSYEQYF
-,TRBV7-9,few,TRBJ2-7,TGTGCCAGCAGTCGTGCCGTGGGGCCGGATGGCGGCGAGCAGTACTTC,CASSRAVGPDGGEQYF
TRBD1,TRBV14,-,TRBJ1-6,TGTGCCAGCAGCCAAGGCACAGGGACAGGAAATTCACCCCTCCACTTT,CASSQGTGTGNSPLHF
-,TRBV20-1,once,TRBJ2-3,TGCAGTGCTAGAGTCGGGAACACAGATACGCAGTATTTT,CSARVGNTDTQYF
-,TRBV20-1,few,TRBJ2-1,TGCAGTGCTCGAGAAAGCTCCTACAATGAGCAGTTCTTC,CSARESSYNEQFF
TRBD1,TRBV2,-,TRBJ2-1,TGTGCCAGCAGGGGGACAGTTATGAAAGAGCAGTTCTTC,CASRGTVMKEQFF
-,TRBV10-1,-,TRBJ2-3,TGCGCCAGCAGTGAGTCAACAGGGAAAGATACGCAGTATTTT,CASSESTGKDTQYF
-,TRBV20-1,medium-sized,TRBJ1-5,TGCAGTGCTAGAGTGGGAGGGGCCTATAGCAATCAGCCCCAGCATTTT,CSARVGGAYSNQPQHF
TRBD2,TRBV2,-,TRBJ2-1,TGTGCCAGCAGTGAAACTCGGCTAGCGGGGAACAATGAGCAGTTCTTC,CASSETRLAGNNEQFF
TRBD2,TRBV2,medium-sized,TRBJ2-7,TGTGCCAGCGAAGGGACTAGCGCCTACGAGCAGTACTTC,CASEGTSAYEQYF
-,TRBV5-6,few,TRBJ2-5,TGTGCCAGCAGCGAGGGGACAATAAAAGAGACCCAGTACTTC,CASSEGTIKETQYF
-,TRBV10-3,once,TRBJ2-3,TGTGCCACCCGAGGTGGGAACACAGATACGCAGTATTTT,CATRGGNTDTQYF
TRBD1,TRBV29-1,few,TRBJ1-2,TGCAGCGTAGCCGGGACAGACTATGGCTACACCTTC,CSVAGTDYGYTF
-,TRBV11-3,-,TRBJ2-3,TGTGCCAGCACCCGGGGGCGAGCGGGCACAGATACGCAGTATTTT,CASTRGRAGTDTQYF
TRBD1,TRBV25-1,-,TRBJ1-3,TGTGCCAGCAGTGAATCAAACGGACAGGGGGCGCGAGGAAACACCATATATTTT,CASSESNGQGARGNTIYF
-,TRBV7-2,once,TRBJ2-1,TGTGCCAGCAGCACCGAACTAGCTTGGCATGAGCAGTTCTTC,CASSTELAWHEQFF